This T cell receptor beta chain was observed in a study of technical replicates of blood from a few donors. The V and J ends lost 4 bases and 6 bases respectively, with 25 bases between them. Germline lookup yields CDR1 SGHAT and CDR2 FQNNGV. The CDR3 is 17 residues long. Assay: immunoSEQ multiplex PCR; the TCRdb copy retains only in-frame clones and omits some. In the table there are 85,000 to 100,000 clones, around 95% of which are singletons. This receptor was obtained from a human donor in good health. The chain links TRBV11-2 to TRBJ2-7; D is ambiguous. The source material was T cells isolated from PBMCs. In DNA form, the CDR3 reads TGTGCCAGCAGCTCCCAAGTTAGGCCTAGGTTCTCATCCGAGCAGTACTTC. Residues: CASSSQVRPRFSSEQYF.